What follows are 27 T cell receptor beta chains derived from one specimen sequenced in a study of blood T cell repertoires in COVID-19. Sequenced by immunoSEQ multiplex PCR; TCRdb stores in-frame clones only, minus some. Among about 180,000 clones listed, about 81% were seen once. The material sequenced was peripheral blood. These receptors originate from a woman at least 80 years old with COVID-19, enrolled during active disease.

The gene calls are TRBV10-3 and TRBJ2-7, with unresolved D. Trimming took 4 bases from V and 2 from J, leaving 9 bases between them. The length of the CDR3 is 13 residues. From germline, CDR1 is ENHRY and CDR2 SYGVKD. The CDR3 loop reads CAISAAGTYEQYF. CDR3 DNA: TGTGCCATCAGTGCGGCAGGAACCTACGAGCAGTACTTC.

The gene calls are TRBV28 and TRBJ1-3; tentative D call: TRBD1 (5 bases). Trimming took 5 bases from V and 4 from J, leaving 15 bases between them. The CDR3 is 15 residues long. The V gene's germline CDR1 is MDHEN and CDR2 SYDVKM. CDR3 nucleotides: TGTGCCAGCAGTCGCGGGACGGTGGGGGGAAACACCATATATTTT. Its translation is CASSRGTVGGNTIYF.

The chain's CDR3 is CASSLLATGTDTQYF. The CDR3, as DNA: TGTGCCAGCAGTTTACTAGCGACCGGCACAGATACGCAGTATTTT. V usage is TRBV28 and J usage is TRBJ2-3, with D perhaps matching TRBD2 (6 bases). The V gene lost 2 bases and the J gene lost 1 base, with 10 bases spanning the gap. The germline V gene encodes CDR1 MDHEN and CDR2 SYDVKM. The CDR3 loop spans 15 amino acids.

The chain recombines TRBV29-1 with TRBJ1-2; D call uncertain. The CDR3 loop spans 12 amino acids. CDR1 SQVTM and CDR2 ANQGSEA come from the germline V gene. Trimming cost V 0 bases and J 4 bases, with 6 bases left between them. The chain's CDR3 is CSVEDVGYGYTF. CDR3 coding DNA: TGCAGCGTTGAAGATGTCGGCTATGGCTACACCTTC.

This CDR3 is CASSQDDRGKTEAFF. The CDR3 nucleotides are TGTGCCAGCAGCCAAGATGACAGGGGAAAAACTGAAGCTTTCTTT. The rearrangement links TRBV3-1 (or the pseudogene TRBV3-2) to TRBJ1-1; 8 nucleotides align to TRBD1. V shed 0 bases and J 5 bases; nucleotides not matched to a gene: 5. CDR1 is LGHDT, CDR2 YNNKEL, per germline (reference sequence). This CDR3 has 15 residues.

This clone was seen a handful of times. The chain has TRBV2 and TRBJ2-1, with 7 bases aligning to TRBD1. J gave up 6 bases and V 8 bases, and 7 bases lay outside the gene matches. CDR1 and CDR2 from the germline V gene are SNHLY and FYNNEI. This CDR3 contains 13 residues. The CDR3 DNA is TGTGCCAGCCTCAGGGGGTTGGCCAATGAGCAGTTCTTC. It yields the protein CASLRGLANEQFF.

This clone was detected once. This rearrangement joins TRBV6-5 to TRBJ1-4, with TRBD1 matching over 10 bases. The V gene's germline CDR1 is MNHEY and CDR2 SVGAGI. V lost 6 bases and J lost 8; bases outside the gene matches: 9. The CDR3 sequence is 15 residues long. The CDR3 nucleotides read TGTGCCAGCAGCATCTTCGGGACAGGGGCCGAAAAACTGTTTTTT. Amino acids: CASSIFGTGAEKLFF.

V is TRBV28 and J is TRBJ1-4; D call uncertain. V lost 6 bases to trimming and J lost 4 bases, with 9 bases between them. Germline CDR1 reads MDHEN; CDR2 reads SYDVKM. This CDR3 region has 13 residues. The CDR3 region has the DNA TGTGCCAGCAGCCTGGCCCTTAATGAAAAACTGTTTTTT. This codes for CASSLALNEKLFF.

The CDR3 nucleotides are TGTGCCAGTAGTATAGTCGGGACTGGAAACACCATATATTTT. Residues: CASSIVGTGNTIYF. V and J are TRBV19 and TRBJ1-3; no clear D gene. Germline lookup yields CDR1 LNHDA and CDR2 SQIVND (reference sequence). Between the trimmed V and J ends, which lost 1 base and 2 bases, there was a span of 6 bases. CDR3 size: 14 residues.

The J gene is TRBJ2-1, the V gene TRBV6-6; 10 nucleotides line up with TRBD2. The CDR3 covers 17 residues. With V trimmed by 6 bases and J by 0 bases, 8 bases remained unmatched. The germline CDR1 and CDR2 sequences are MNHNY and SVGAGI (reference sequence). The DNA of the CDR3 is TGTGCCAGCAGACGAGCGGGGGGGCCGACCTCCTACAATGAGCAGTTCTTC. Protein: CASRRAGGPTSYNEQFF.

This chain links TRBV2 with TRBJ2-1; 10 nucleotides line up with TRBD2. This CDR3 has 15 amino acids. Trimming removed 2 bases from V and 9 bases from J; junction bases left unmatched: 7. Germline values: CDR1 SNHLY, CDR2 FYNNEI. Here the CDR3 reads CASSEITSGIIEQFF. CDR3 nucleotides: TGTGCCAGCAGTGAAATTACTAGCGGGATTATTGAGCAGTTCTTC.

The chain carries TRBV28 and TRBJ2-2, with 11 bases fitting TRBD2. V dropped 6 bases and J dropped 3; count of bases not matched to a gene: 9. The CDR3 length is 17 residues. Germline loops: CDR1 MDHEN, CDR2 SYDVKM. The CDR3 here is CASSPTSGEYYTGELFF. The CDR3, as DNA: TGTGCCAGCAGCCCGACTAGCGGGGAATACTACACCGGGGAGCTGTTTTTT.

The gene calls are TRBV9 and TRBJ1-6; D gene ambiguous. This CDR3 has 15 residues. Per the germline V gene, CDR1 is SGDLS and CDR2 is YYNGEE. Trimming removed 0 bases at V and 9 bases at J, with 13 bases between. CDR3 DNA sequence: TGTGCCAGCAGCGTAGGAGCGCTTGGTGGTTCACCCCTCCACTTT. Its translation: CASSVGALGGSPLHF.

This clone was detected once. The chain links TRBV30 to TRBJ2-5, with D perhaps TRBD2 (6 bases). Trimming shortened V by 2 bases and J by 3 bases, and 19 bases separated the two germline ends. CDR1 GTSNPN and CDR2 SVGIG come from the germline V gene (reference sequence). This CDR3 is built from 16 residues. DNA for the CDR3: TGTGCCTGGAGTTTTAGGGGAGGCATAGCGGAAGAGACCCAGTACTTC. It yields the protein CAWSFRGGIAEETQYF.

The V gene is TRBV10-3, the J gene TRBJ2-1, with 7 bases identical to TRBD1. The V segment lost 10 bases and the J segment 0 bases; nucleotides outside the gene matches: 6. The germline V gene has CDR1 ENHRY and CDR2 SYGVKD. There are 14 residues in the CDR3. In nucleotides, the CDR3 is TGTGCCAGCCTCCGGGACAGCTCCTACAATGAGCAGTTCTTC. This translates into CASLRDSSYNEQFF.

The rearrangement links TRBV15 to TRBJ1-2, with 10 bases lining up with TRBD1. After removal of 3 bases from V and 4 bases from J, the junction contained 8 bases not matched to a gene. Germline CDR1 and CDR2: LNHNV and YYDKDF (reference sequence). The CDR3 extends over 16 amino acids. DNA for the CDR3: TGTGCCACCAGCAGGACAGGGGGCGCTTTTGGCTATGGCTACACCTTC. This translates into CATSRTGGAFGYGYTF. The full variable domain, in which reference TRBV15 and TRBJ1-2 provide the parts outside the CDR3, is DAMVIQNPRYQVTQFGKPVTLSCSQTLNHNVMYWYQQKSSQAPKLLFHYYDKDFNNEADTPDNFQSRRPNTSFCFLDIRSPGLGDTAMYLCATSRTGGAFGYGYTFGSGTRLTVV.

V usage is TRBV7-3 and J usage is TRBJ2-3; 8 bases are a match to TRBD1. V shed 6 bases, J shed 2 bases, and the junction held 7 bases outside the gene matches. There are 15 residues in the CDR3. CDR1 is SGHTA, CDR2 FQGTGA, per germline. The CDR3 nucleotides are TGTGCCAGCAGTCGACAGGGGCGGGACACAGATACGCAGTATTTT. This codes for CASSRQGRDTDTQYF.

V and J are TRBV4-3 and TRBJ2-3; TRBD2 matches 7 bases. CDR3 length equals 17 residues. Germline-derived CDR1 and CDR2 are LGHNA and YSLEER. Trimming cost V 0 bases and J 2 bases; bases outside gene matches: 8. CDR3 sequence reads: CASSQEGPSGLTDTQYF. As DNA, the CDR3 is TGCGCCAGCAGCCAAGAGGGGCCTAGCGGACTCACAGATACGCAGTATTTT.

The chain joins TRBV7-2 to TRBJ1-5, with D perhaps matching TRBD1 (6 bases). The CDR3 is made up of 15 amino acids. The germline V and J ends were trimmed by 0 bases and 6 bases, with 12 bases remaining between them. Germline CDR1 is SGHTA and CDR2 is FQGNSA. The CDR3 DNA reads TGTGCCAGCAGCTTAGCACAAGGGGGGGGTCAGCCCCAGCATTTT. This codes for CASSLAQGGGQPQHF.

This rearrangement joins TRBV5-8 to TRBJ2-1, with D possibly matching TRBD1 (5 bases). This CDR3 contains 15 residues. Trimming took off 1 base at V and 8 bases at J, with 16 bases between the two ends. CDR1 and CDR2 from the germline V gene are SGHTS and YDEGEE. The CDR3 is CASSLYATGSDEQFF. Here the CDR3 DNA reads TGTGCCAGCAGCTTGTATGCTACAGGTAGTGATGAGCAGTTCTTC.

The chain is built from TRBV5-1 and TRBJ2-2; 8 bases are a match to TRBD1. Germline V CDR1 and CDR2: SGHRS, YFSETQ. This CDR3 comprises 15 residues. The V segment lost 4 bases and the J segment 0 bases; nucleotides outside the gene matches: 2. The chain's CDR3 is CASSRQGTNTGELFF. CDR3 in DNA: TGCGCCAGCAGCAGACAGGGGACGAACACCGGGGAGCTGTTTTTT.

V is TRBV19 and J is TRBJ2-1; TRBD2 matches at 9 bases. The J segment lost 1 base and the V segment lost 3 bases, leaving 7 bases of the junction unmatched. The CDR3 spans 17 residues. Germline CDR1 and CDR2: LNHDA and SQIVND (reference sequence). Here the CDR3 reads CASSMVSGSVSYNEQFF. The CDR3 bases are TGTGCCAGTAGTATGGTTAGCGGGAGTGTTTCCTACAATGAGCAGTTCTTC. Looking up the rest from reference TRBV19 and TRBJ2-1 gives the full variable domain: DGGITQSPKYLFRKEGQNVTLSCEQNLNHDAMYWYRQDPGQGLRLIYYSQIVNDFQKGDIAEGYSVSREKKESFPLTVTSAQKNPTAFYLCASSMVSGSVSYNEQFFGPGTRLTVL.

The count of this clone is one. The chain links TRBV28 to TRBJ2-1; 9 bases match TRBD2. Germline lookup yields CDR1 MDHEN and CDR2 SYDVKM. The CDR3 runs 19 residues. V trimming: 2 bases; J trimming: 5 bases; junction bases outside the gene matches: 16. CDR3 bases: TGTGCCAGCAGTTTAGGGTGGGTCGCCGGGACTAGCATAGACAATGAGCAGTTCTTC. Translation: CASSLGWVAGTSIDNEQFF.

This sequence joins TRBV4-1 and TRBJ1-4, with 7 nucleotides matching TRBD1. The germline gives CDR1 MGHRA, CDR2 YSYEKL. The CDR3 spans 16 residues. The ends lost 0 bases at V and 10 bases at J; junction bases unmatched: 11. CDR3 residues: CASSQDPRTGAGKLFF. For the CDR3, the DNA is TGCGCCAGCAGCCAAGATCCCAGGACAGGAGCCGGAAAACTGTTTTTT.

The chain carries TRBV5-1 and TRBJ2-5; TRBD1 matches at 7 bases. After removal of 3 bases from V and 4 bases from J, the junction contained 9 bases not matched to a gene. The CDR3 contains 15 residues. The germline CDR1 and CDR2 sequences are SGHRS and YFSETQ. The CDR3 DNA reads as TGCGCCAGCAGCTCAAACAGGGGCATGGCAGAGACCCAGTACTTC. Its translation is CASSSNRGMAETQYF.

This chain uses TRBV6-5 with TRBJ1-4; D ambiguous. The ends were cut back, 6 bases at V and 8 bases at J, with 16 bases in the middle. The CDR3 is 14 residues long. Germline assignment: CDR1 MNHEY and CDR2 SVGAGI. The CDR3 region has the DNA TGTGCCAGCAGCCCCGTGGAGTGGAGGGAAAAACTGTTTTTT. This translates into CASSPVEWREKLFF.

This rearrangement joins TRBV2 to TRBJ2-1; TRBD2 matches 13 bases. With V trimmed by 8 bases and J by 9 bases, 7 bases remained unmatched. Germline V gene lookup returns CDR1 SNHLY and CDR2 FYNNEI. There are 14 residues in the CDR3. CDR3 sequence: CASRRGLAGREQFF. In DNA, the CDR3 is TGTGCCAGCCGGAGGGGACTAGCGGGGCGTGAGCAGTTCTTC.